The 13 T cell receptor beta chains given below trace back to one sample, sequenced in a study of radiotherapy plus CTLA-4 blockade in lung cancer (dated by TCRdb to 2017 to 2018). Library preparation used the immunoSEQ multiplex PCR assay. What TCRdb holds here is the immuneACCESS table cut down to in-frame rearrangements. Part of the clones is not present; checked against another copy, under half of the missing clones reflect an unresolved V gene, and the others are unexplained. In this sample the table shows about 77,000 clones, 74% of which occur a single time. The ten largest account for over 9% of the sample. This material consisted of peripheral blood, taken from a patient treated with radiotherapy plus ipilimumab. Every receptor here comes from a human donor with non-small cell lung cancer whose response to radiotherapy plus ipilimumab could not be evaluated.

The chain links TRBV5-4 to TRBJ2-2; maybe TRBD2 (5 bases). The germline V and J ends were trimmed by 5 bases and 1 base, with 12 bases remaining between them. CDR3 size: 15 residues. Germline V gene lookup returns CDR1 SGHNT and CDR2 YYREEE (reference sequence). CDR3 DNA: TGTGCCAGCAGTCGGGAAACCCAGAACACCGGGGAGCTGTTTTTT. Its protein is CASSRETQNTGELFF.

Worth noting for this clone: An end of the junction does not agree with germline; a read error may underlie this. CDR3 DNA sequence: TGTGCCAGCAACGTAGGAGGGTCGGGGGCCAACGTCCTGACTTTC. Encoded protein: CASNVGGSGANVLTF. The V and J genes are TRBV9 and TRBJ2-6, with D tentatively TRBD2 (6 bases). Germline V gives CDR1 SGDLS, CDR2 YYNGEE. The CDR3 runs to 15 residues. The full variable domain, with the rest looked up from reference TRBV9 and TRBJ2-6, is DSGVTQTPKHLITATGQRVTLRCSPRSGDLSVYWYQQSLDQGLQFLIQYYNGEERAKGNILERFSAQQFPDLHSELNLSSLELGDSALYFCASNVGGSGANVLTFGAGSRLTVL.

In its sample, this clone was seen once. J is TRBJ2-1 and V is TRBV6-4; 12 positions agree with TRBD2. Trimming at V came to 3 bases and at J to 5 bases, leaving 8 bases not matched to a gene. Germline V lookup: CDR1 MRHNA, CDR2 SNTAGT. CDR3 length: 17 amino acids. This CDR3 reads CASSERFLAGGNNEQFF. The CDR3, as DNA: TGTGCCAGCAGTGAGCGATTTCTAGCGGGGGGGAACAATGAGCAGTTCTTC.

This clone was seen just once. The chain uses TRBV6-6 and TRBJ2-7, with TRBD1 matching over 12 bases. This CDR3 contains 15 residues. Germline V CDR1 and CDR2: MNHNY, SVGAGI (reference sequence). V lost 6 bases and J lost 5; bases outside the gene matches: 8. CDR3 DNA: TGTGCCAGCAGCCCCGGGACAGGGGGCTCTCACGAGCAGTACTTC. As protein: CASSPGTGGSHEQYF.

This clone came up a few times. In DNA form, the CDR3 reads TGTGCCAGCAGTTACTCGGGACAGGGAGGTGAAAAACTGTTTTTT. This translates into CASSYSGQGGEKLFF. The genes are TRBV6-6 and TRBJ1-4; 9 bases map to TRBD1. This CDR3 spans 15 amino acids. Trimming cost V 0 bases and J 7 bases; bases outside gene matches: 3. Germline CDR1 and CDR2: MNHNY and SVGAGI (reference sequence).

The CDR3 spells CASSVGTAYEQYF. Here the CDR3 DNA reads TGTGCCAGCAGTGTCGGGACAGCCTACGAGCAGTACTTC. The rearrangement links TRBV2 to TRBJ2-7; 7 bases agree with TRBD1. Germline CDR1 is SNHLY and CDR2 is FYNNEI. The ends lost 4 bases at V and 2 bases at J; junction bases unmatched: 2. The CDR3 contains 13 residues.

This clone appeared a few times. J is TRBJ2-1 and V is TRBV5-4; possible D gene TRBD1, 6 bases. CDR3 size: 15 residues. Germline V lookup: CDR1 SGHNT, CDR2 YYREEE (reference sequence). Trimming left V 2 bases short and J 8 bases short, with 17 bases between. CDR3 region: CASSFGAGAYDEQFF. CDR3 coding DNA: TGTGCCAGCAGCTTCGGGGCAGGGGCGTACGATGAGCAGTTCTTC.

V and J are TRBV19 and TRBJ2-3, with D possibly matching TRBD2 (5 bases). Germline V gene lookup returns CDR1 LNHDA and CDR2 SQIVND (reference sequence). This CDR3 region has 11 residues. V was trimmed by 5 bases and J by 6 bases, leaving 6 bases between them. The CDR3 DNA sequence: TGTGCCAGTAGTCCGGGGGATACGCAGTATTTT. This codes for CASSPGDTQYF.

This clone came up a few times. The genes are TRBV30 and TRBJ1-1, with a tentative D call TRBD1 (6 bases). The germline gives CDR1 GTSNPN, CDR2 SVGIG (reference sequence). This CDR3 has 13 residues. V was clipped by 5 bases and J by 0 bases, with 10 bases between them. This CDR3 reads CAWDGGMNTEAFF. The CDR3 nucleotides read TGTGCCTGGGATGGGGGCATGAACACTGAAGCTTTCTTT.

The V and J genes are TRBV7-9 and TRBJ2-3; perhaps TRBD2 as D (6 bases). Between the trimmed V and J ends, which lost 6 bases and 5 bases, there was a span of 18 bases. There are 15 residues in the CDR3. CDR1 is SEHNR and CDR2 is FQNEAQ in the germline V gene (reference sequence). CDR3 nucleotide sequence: TGTGCCAGCAGGCCTGGGACTTCCGTTAAAGATACGCAGTATTTT. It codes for CASRPGTSVKDTQYF.

Here the CDR3 reads CASRGATDRGPGELFF. The CDR3 nucleotides read TGTGCCAGCAGAGGGGCTACCGACAGAGGTCCCGGGGAGCTGTTTTTT. The chain uses TRBV28 and TRBJ2-2; tentatively, D is TRBD1 (5 bases). V lost 6 bases to trimming and J lost 6 bases, with 20 bases between them. Germline V gene sequence: CDR1 MDHEN, CDR2 SYDVKM. This CDR3 spans 16 amino acids. The full variable domain, completed using reference TRBV28 and TRBJ2-2, is DVKVTQSSRYLVKRTGEKVFLECVQDMDHENMFWYRQDPGLGLRLIYFSYDVKMKEKGDIPEGYSVSREKKERFSLILESASTNQTSMYLCASRGATDRGPGELFFGEGSRLTVL.

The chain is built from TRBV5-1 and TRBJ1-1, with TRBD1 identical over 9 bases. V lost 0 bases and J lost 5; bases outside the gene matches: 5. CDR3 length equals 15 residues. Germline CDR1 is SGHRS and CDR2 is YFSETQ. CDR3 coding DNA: TGCGCCAGCAGCTTGGCCCTGGGACAGGGAACTGAAGCTTTCTTT. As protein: CASSLALGQGTEAFF.

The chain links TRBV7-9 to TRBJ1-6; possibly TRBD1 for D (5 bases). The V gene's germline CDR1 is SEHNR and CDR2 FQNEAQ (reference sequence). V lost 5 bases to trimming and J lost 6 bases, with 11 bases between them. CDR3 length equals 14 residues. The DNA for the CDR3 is TGTGCCAGCAGCCTGGGGGGGGGTAATTCACCCCTCCACTTT. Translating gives CASSLGGGNSPLHF.